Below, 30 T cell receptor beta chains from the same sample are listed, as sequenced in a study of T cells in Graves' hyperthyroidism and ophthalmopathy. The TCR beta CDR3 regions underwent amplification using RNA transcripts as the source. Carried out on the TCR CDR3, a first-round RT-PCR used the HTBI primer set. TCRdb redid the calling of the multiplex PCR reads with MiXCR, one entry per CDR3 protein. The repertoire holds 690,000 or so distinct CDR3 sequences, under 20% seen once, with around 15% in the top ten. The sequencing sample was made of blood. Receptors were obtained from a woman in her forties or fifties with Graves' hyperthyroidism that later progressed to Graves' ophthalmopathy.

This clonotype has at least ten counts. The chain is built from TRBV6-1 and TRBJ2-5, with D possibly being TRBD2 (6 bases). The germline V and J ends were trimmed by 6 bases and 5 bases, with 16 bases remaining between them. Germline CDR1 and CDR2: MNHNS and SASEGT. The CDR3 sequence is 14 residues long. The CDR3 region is CASRSLTSRETQYF. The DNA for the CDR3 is TGTGCCAGCAGGTCCTTGACTAGTCGGGAGACCCAGTACTTC.

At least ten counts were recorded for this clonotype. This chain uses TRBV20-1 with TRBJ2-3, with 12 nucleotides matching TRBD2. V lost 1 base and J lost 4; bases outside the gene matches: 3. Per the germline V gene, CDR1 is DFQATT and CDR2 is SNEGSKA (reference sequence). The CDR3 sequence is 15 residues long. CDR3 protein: CSARASGGVADTQYF. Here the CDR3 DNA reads TGCAGTGCTAGAGCTAGCGGGGGGGTTGCAGATACGCAGTATTTT.

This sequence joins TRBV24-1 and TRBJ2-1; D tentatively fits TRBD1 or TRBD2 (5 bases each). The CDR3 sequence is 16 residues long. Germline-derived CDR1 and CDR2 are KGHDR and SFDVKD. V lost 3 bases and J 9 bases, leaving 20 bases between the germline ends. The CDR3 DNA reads TGTGCCACCAGTGATCCTCCAGGGACCTCAAGCGGTGAGCAGTTCTTC. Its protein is CATSDPPGTSSGEQFF.

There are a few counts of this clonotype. CDR3 coding DNA: TGTGCCAGCAGCACCGAAGTTCCCGGGACGGCTGGAAACACCATATATTTT. Translation gives CASSTEVPGTAGNTIYF. This sequence joins TRBV9 and TRBJ1-3; D perhaps matches TRBD1 (5 bases). The V gene lost 4 bases and the J gene lost 2 bases, with 19 bases spanning the gap. The CDR3 covers 17 residues. Germline loops: CDR1 SGDLS, CDR2 YYNGEE.

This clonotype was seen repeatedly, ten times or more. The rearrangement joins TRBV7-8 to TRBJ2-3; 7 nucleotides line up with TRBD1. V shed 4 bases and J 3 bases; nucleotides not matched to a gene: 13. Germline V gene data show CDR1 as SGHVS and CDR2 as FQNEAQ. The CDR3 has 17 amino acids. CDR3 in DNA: TGTGCCAGCAGCTCCGGGGTGAGGGCAGGGGGTACAGATACGCAGTATTTT. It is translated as CASSSGVRAGGTDTQYF.

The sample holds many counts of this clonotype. The CDR3 here is CASSAPGNSYGYTF. In DNA, the CDR3 is TGTGCCAGCAGCGCACCTGGGAATTCCTATGGCTACACCTTC. This sequence joins TRBV5-6 and TRBJ1-2; D gene uncertain. Trimming cost V 4 bases and J 4 bases, with 14 bases left between them. CDR1 is SGHDT, CDR2 YYEEEE, per germline. CDR3 size: 14 residues.

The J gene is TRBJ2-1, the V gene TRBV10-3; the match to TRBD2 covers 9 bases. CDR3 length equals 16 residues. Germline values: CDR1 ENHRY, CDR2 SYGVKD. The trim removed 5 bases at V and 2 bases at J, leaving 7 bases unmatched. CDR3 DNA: TGTGCCATCAGTCTTAGCGGGAGACCGCCCTACAATGAGCAGTTCTTC. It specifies CAISLSGRPPYNEQFF.

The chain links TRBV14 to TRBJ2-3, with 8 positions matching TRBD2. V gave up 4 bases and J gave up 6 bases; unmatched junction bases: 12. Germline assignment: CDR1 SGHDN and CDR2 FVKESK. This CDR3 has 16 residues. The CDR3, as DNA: TGTGCCAGCAGCCGCGAACTAGCGGTTCCCGTGGATACGCAGTATTTT. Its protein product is CASSRELAVPVDTQYF.

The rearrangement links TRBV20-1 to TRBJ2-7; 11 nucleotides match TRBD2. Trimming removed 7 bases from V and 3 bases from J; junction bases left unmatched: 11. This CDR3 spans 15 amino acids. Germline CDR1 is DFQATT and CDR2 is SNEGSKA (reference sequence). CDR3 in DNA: TGCAGTGTCACTCCGCCGGGGACTAGCGGCTACGAGCAGTACTTC. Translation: CSVTPPGTSGYEQYF.

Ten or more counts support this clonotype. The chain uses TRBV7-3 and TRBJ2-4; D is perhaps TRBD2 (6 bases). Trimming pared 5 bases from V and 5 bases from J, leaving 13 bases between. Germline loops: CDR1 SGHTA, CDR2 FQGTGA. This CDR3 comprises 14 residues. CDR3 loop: CASSVAGTENIQYF. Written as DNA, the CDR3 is TGTGCCAGCAGCGTTGCCGGGACTGAAAACATTCAGTACTTC. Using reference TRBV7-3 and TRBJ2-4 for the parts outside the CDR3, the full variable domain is GAGVSQTPSNKVTEKGKYVELRCDPISGHTALYWYRQSLGQGPEFLIYFQGTGAADDSGLPNDRFFAVRPEGSVSTLKIQRTERGDSAVYLCASSVAGTENIQYFGAGTRLSVL.

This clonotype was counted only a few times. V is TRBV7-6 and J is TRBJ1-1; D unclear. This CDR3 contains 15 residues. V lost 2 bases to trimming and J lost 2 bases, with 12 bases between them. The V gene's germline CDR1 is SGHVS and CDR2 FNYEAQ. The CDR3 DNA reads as TGTGCCAGCAGCTTACTCGCCGAGGGAAACACTGAAGCTTTCTTT. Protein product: CASSLLAEGNTEAFF.

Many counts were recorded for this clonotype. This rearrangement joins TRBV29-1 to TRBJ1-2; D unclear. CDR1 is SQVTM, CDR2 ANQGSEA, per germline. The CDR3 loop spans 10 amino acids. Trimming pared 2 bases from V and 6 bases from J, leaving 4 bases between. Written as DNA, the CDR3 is TGCAGCGTTGAACTTGATGGCTACACCTTC. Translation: CSVELDGYTF.

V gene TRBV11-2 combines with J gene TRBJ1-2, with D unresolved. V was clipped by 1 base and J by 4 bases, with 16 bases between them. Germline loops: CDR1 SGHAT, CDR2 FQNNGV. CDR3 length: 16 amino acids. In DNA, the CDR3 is TGTGCCAGCAGCTTAGGTATAGGAGCAACCCCCTATGGCTACACCTTC. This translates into CASSLGIGATPYGYTF. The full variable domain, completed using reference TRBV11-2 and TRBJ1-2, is EAGVAQSPRYKIIEKRQSVAFWCNPISGHATLYWYQQILGQGPKLLIQFQNNGVVDDSQLPKDRFSAERLKGVDSTLKIQPAKLEDSAVYLCASSLGIGATPYGYTFGSGTRLTVV.

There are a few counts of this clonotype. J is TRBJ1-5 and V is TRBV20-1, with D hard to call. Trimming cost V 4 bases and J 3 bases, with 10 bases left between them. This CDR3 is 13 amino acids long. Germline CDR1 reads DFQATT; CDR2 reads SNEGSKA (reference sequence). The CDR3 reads CSAMGPNNQPQHF. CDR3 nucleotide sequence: TGCAGTGCTATGGGCCCCAACAATCAGCCCCAGCATTTT.

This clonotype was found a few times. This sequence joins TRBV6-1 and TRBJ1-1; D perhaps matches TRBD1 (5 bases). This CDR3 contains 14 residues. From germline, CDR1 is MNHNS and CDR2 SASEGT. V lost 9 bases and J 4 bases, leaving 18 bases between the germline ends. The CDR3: CASRMGGGSTEAFF. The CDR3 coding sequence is TGTGCCAGTCGGATGGGGGGAGGAAGCACTGAAGCTTTCTTT.

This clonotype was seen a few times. The DNA for the CDR3 is TGTGCCAGCAGCGTAGTAGAAGGGACTAGCGGGGAAGAGCTCGGGGAGCTGTTTTTT. Its protein product is CASSVVEGTSGEELGELFF. The chain combines TRBV9 with TRBJ2-2; 13 bases agree with TRBD2. Trimming at V came to 0 bases and at J to 7 bases, leaving 12 bases not matched to a gene. The CDR3 is made up of 19 amino acids. Germline CDR1 SGDLS, CDR2 YYNGEE.

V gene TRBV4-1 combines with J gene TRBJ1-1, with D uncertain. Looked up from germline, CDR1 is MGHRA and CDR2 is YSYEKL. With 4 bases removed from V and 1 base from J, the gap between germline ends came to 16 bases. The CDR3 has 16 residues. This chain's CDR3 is CASSPPLGSRNTEAFF. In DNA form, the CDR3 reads TGCGCCAGCAGCCCCCCCTTGGGCTCCCGGAACACTGAAGCTTTCTTT.

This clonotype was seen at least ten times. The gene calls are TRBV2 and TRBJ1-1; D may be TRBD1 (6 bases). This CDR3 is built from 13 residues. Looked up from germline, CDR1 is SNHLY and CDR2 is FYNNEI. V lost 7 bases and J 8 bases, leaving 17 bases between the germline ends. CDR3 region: CASTLKGVGEAFF. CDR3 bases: TGTGCCAGCACCCTTAAGGGGGTTGGGGAAGCTTTCTTT.

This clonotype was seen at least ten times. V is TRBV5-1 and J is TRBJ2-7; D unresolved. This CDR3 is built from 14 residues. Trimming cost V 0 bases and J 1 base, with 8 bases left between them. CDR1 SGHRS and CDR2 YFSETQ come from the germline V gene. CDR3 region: CASSLDGWSYEQYF. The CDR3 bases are TGCGCCAGCAGCTTGGACGGGTGGTCCTACGAGCAGTACTTC.

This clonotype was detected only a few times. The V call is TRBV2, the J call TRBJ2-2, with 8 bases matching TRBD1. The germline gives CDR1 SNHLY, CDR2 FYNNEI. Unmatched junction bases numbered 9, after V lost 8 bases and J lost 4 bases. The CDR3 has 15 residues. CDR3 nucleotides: TGTGCCAGCCTGGACAGGGCCCCGACCACCGGGGAGCTGTTTTTT. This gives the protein CASLDRAPTTGELFF.

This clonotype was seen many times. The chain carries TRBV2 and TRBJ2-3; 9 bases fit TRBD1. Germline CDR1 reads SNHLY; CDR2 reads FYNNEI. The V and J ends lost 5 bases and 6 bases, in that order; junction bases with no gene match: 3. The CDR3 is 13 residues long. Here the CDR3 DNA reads TGTGCCAGCAGTTTTGGACAGGGGGATACGCAGTATTTT. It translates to CASSFGQGDTQYF.

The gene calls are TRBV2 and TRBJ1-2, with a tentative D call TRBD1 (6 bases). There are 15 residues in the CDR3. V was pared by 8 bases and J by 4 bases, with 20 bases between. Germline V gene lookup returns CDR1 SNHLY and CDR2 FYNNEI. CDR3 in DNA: TGTGCCAGCGCCACGGACAGTTCTCTCAGCTATGGCTACACCTTC. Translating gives CASATDSSLSYGYTF.

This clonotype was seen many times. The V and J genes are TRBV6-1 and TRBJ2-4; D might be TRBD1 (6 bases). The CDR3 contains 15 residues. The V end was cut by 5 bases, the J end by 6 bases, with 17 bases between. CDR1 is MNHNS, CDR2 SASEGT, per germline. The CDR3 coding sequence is TGTGCCAGCAGTTACAGCGCAGGGGCGACAAACATTCAGTACTTC. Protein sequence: CASSYSAGATNIQYF.

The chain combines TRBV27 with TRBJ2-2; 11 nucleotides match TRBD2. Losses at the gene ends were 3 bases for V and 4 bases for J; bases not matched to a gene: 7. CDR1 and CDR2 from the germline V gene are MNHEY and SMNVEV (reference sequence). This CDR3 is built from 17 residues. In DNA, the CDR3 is TGTGCCAGCAGTTTGTATCTAGCGGGGGGCCGCACCGGGGAGCTGTTTTTT. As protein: CASSLYLAGGRTGELFF.

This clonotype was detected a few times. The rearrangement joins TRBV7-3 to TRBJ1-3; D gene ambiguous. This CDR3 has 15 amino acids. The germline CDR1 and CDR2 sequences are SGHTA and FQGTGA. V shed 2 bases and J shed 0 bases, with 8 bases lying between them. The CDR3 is CASSLWPSSGNTIYF. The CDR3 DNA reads TGTGCCAGCAGCTTATGGCCCAGCTCTGGAAACACCATATATTTT. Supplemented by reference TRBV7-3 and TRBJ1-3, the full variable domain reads GAGVSQTPSNKVTEKGKYVELRCDPISGHTALYWYRQSLGQGPEFLIYFQGTGAADDSGLPNDRFFAVRPEGSVSTLKIQRTERGDSAVYLCASSLWPSSGNTIYFGEGSWLTVV.

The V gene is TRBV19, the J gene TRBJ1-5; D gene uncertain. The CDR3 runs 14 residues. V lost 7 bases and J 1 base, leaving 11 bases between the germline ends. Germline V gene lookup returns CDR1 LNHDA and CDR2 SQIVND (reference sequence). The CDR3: CASTREISNQPQHF. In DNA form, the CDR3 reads TGTGCCAGTACAAGGGAAATCAGCAATCAGCCCCAGCATTTT.

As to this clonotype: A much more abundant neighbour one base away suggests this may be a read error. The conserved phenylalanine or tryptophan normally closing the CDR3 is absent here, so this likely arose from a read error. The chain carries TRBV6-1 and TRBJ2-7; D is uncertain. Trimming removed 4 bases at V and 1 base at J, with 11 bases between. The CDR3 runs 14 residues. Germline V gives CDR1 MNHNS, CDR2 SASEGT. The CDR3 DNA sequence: TGTGCCAGCAGTGTAAGACGGAATTCCTACGAGCAGTACTCC. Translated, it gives CASSVRRNSYEQYS.

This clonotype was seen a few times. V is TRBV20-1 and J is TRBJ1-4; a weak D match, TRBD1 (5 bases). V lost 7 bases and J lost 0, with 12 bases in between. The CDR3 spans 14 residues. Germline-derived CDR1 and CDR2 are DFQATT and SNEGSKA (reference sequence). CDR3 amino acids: CSVEAGATNEKLFF. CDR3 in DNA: TGCAGTGTTGAAGCGGGGGCAACTAATGAAAAACTGTTTTTT.

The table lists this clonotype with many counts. The CDR3 loop reads CATGTGAWNEQFF. CDR3 coding DNA: TGTGCCACCGGGACAGGGGCTTGGAATGAGCAGTTCTTC. V gene TRBV12-3 or TRBV12-4 combines with J gene TRBJ2-1, with 10 bases lining up with TRBD1. This CDR3 comprises 13 residues. V shed 10 bases and J 7 bases; nucleotides not matched to a gene: 7.

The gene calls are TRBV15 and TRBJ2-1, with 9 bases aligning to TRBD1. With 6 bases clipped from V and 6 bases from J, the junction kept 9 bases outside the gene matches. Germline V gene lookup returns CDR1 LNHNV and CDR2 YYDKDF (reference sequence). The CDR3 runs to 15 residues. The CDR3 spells CATSSQGASVNEQFF. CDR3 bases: TGTGCCACCAGTTCACAGGGGGCAAGTGTCAATGAGCAGTTCTTC.